The 27 T cell receptor beta chains below come from one sample, sequenced in a study of blood T cell repertoires in COVID-19. The protocol was immunoSEQ multiplex PCR, while the TCRdb copy is restricted to in-frame clones and leaves out a portion. This sample yields around 280,000 clones, of which around 85% are seen a single time; roughly 2.1% belongs to the top ten. Sequences were obtained from peripheral blood. The receptors derive from a woman under 40 who had recovered from COVID-19.

The chain recombines TRBV6-1 with TRBJ2-1, with 9 nucleotides matching TRBD2. CDR1 and CDR2 from the germline V gene are MNHNS and SASEGT. The CDR3 consists of 15 residues. V was pared by 0 bases and J by 4 bases, with 1 base of the junction left unmatched. Written as DNA, the CDR3 is TGTGCCAGCAGTGAAGCGCGGGGGGGATACAATGAGCAGTTCTTC. Translating gives CASSEARGGYNEQFF.

CDR3 sequence: CASSRQQGGYEQYF. DNA for the CDR3: TGTGCCAGCAGCCGACAACAGGGGGGGTACGAGCAGTACTTC. This chain connects TRBV6-5 to TRBJ2-7, with D tentatively TRBD1 (8 bases). Trimming removed 6 bases at V and 4 bases at J, with 16 bases between. Per germline, CDR1 MNHEY and CDR2 SVGAGI. The CDR3 covers 14 residues.

The chain has TRBV28 and TRBJ1-5, with 7 bases identical to TRBD1. The CDR3 is 15 amino acids. Germline CDR1 and CDR2: MDHEN and SYDVKM. The ends lost 4 bases at V and 5 bases at J; junction bases unmatched: 8. CDR3 in amino acids: CASSSDRSVDQPQHF. CDR3 nucleotides: TGTGCCAGCAGTTCGGACAGGTCGGTGGATCAGCCCCAGCATTTT.

V and J are TRBV9 and TRBJ2-3; 8 positions match TRBD2. CDR1 SGDLS and CDR2 YYNGEE come from the germline V gene. CDR3 length: 15 residues. Unmatched junction bases numbered 4, after V lost 4 bases and J lost 0 bases. CDR3 sequence reads: CASSFSSGSTDTQYF. Written as DNA, the CDR3 is TGTGCCAGCAGCTTCTCTAGCGGGAGCACAGATACGCAGTATTTT.

The chain carries TRBV3-1 (or the pseudogene TRBV3-2) and TRBJ2-3, with 9 bases that match TRBD1. Per germline, CDR1 LGHDT and CDR2 YNNKEL (reference sequence). The CDR3 loop spans 15 amino acids. The trim removed 3 bases at V and 3 bases at J, leaving 4 bases unmatched. The CDR3 DNA reads TGTGCCAGCAGCCACCGGGACAGGGTTACAGATACGCAGTATTTT. Translated, it gives CASSHRDRVTDTQYF.

The chain is built from TRBV7-2 and TRBJ2-4, with D unresolved. This CDR3 has 14 amino acids. V dropped 3 bases and J dropped 5 bases, with 11 bases sitting between them. CDR1 SGHTA and CDR2 FQGNSA come from the germline V gene. In DNA, the CDR3 is TGTGCCAGCAGCTTGCACTCCCTAGAAAACATTCAGTACTTC. This translates into CASSLHSLENIQYF.

The rearrangement links TRBV19 to TRBJ2-7; D gene ambiguous. The CDR3 spans 12 residues. V lost 6 bases and J 1 base, leaving 7 bases between the germline ends. CDR1 is LNHDA, CDR2 SQIVND, per germline (reference sequence). CDR3 amino acids: CASRGRSYEQYF. In DNA, the CDR3 is TGTGCCAGTAGGGGCAGATCCTACGAGCAGTACTTC.

The chain carries TRBV9 and TRBJ2-2; tentatively, D is TRBD2 (6 bases). The CDR3 extends over 17 amino acids. Trimming left V 3 bases short and J 1 base short, with 16 bases between. Per germline, CDR1 SGDLS and CDR2 YYNGEE. The CDR3 nucleotides are TGTGCCAGCAGCGGTTCTCTCACTAGCCGGAACACCGGGGAGCTGTTTTTT. It is translated as CASSGSLTSRNTGELFF.

This clone is a singleton in its sample. The rearrangement uses TRBV15 and TRBJ1-1; tentatively, D is TRBD1 (6 bases). V was clipped by 4 bases and J by 1 base, with 10 bases between them. This CDR3 has 14 amino acids. Germline CDR1 LNHNV, CDR2 YYDKDF (reference sequence). The CDR3: CATSIGQKNTEAFF. The CDR3 DNA follows: TGTGCCACCAGCATCGGACAGAAGAACACTGAAGCTTTCTTT.

The rearrangement uses TRBV6-5 and TRBJ2-1, with a tentative D call TRBD2 (6 bases). Per the germline V gene, CDR1 is MNHEY and CDR2 is SVGAGI. Trimming removed 3 bases at V and 2 bases at J, with 14 bases between. The CDR3 is 16 residues long. CDR3: CASSYYSRGAYNEQFF. CDR3 DNA sequence: TGTGCCAGCAGTTATTATTCGCGGGGAGCCTACAATGAGCAGTTCTTC.

The chain links TRBV7-9 to TRBJ1-3, with 8 nucleotides matching TRBD1. The germline CDR1 and CDR2 sequences are SEHNR and FQNEAQ (reference sequence). The junction had 4 bases not matched to a gene; V was cut back by 0 bases and J by 0 bases. The CDR3 covers 17 residues. In DNA form, the CDR3 reads TGTGCCAGCAGCTTAGCGACAGGGGACAGCTCTGGAAACACCATATATTTT. Amino acid sequence: CASSLATGDSSGNTIYF.

V usage is TRBV3-1 (or the pseudogene TRBV3-2) and J usage is TRBJ1-4, with 8 bases that match TRBD1. Trimming at V came to 5 bases and at J to 2 bases, leaving 7 bases not matched to a gene. Germline CDR1 is LGHDT and CDR2 is YNNKEL (reference sequence). This CDR3 contains 16 residues. The CDR3 protein is CASSYAWTGTNEKLFF. Here the CDR3 DNA reads TGTGCCAGCAGCTACGCCTGGACAGGGACTAATGAAAAACTGTTTTTT.

This clone occurred many times. The rearrangement joins TRBV5-1 to TRBJ2-7; D unresolved. Trimming shortened V by 5 bases and J by 1 base, and 10 bases separated the two germline ends. The CDR3 has 13 residues. The germline V gene encodes CDR1 SGHRS and CDR2 YFSETQ. CDR3 sequence: CASSYGGSYEQYF. The CDR3 DNA sequence: TGCGCCAGCAGTTACGGCGGTTCCTACGAGCAGTACTTC.

This chain connects TRBV3-1 (or the pseudogene TRBV3-2) to TRBJ1-1, with D hard to call. CDR1 and CDR2 from the germline V gene are LGHDT and YNNKEL (reference sequence). This CDR3 is 12 amino acids long. The ends were cut back, 3 bases at V and 8 bases at J, with 10 bases in the middle. The CDR3 coding sequence is TGTGCCAGCAGCCAGAGGGAGGGAGAAGCTTTCTTT. Amino acid sequence: CASSQREGEAFF.

This clone was detected only once. This chain links TRBV5-1 with TRBJ2-7; no firm D call. CDR1 is SGHRS and CDR2 is YFSETQ in the germline V gene. V gave up 1 base and J gave up 3 bases, with 14 bases separating them. CDR3 length: 15 residues. CDR3 region: CASSLYSGDNYEQYF. In DNA form, the CDR3 reads TGCGCCAGCAGCTTGTACTCAGGCGACAACTACGAGCAGTACTTC.

The chain recombines TRBV28 with TRBJ1-1; D gene uncertain. Germline CDR1 reads MDHEN; CDR2 reads SYDVKM. With 1 base removed from V and 1 base from J, the gap between germline ends came to 13 bases. The CDR3 spans 16 residues. CDR3 sequence reads: CASSLSVGRGNTEAFF. The CDR3 DNA sequence: TGTGCCAGCAGTTTATCGGTGGGCCGTGGGAACACTGAAGCTTTCTTT.

The V gene is TRBV5-1, the J gene TRBJ2-2; 11 positions agree with TRBD1. V lost 2 bases to trimming and J lost 4 bases; unmatched junction nucleotides: 7. The germline CDR1 and CDR2 sequences are SGHRS and YFSETQ. The CDR3 length is 17 residues. This CDR3 is CASSFYGQGARTGELFF. DNA for the CDR3: TGCGCCAGCAGCTTTTACGGACAGGGGGCGCGCACCGGGGAGCTGTTTTTT.

The CDR3 loop reads CASSYHRDWVKASSYNEQFF. CDR3 bases: TGTGCCAGCAGCTACCACCGGGACTGGGTAAAAGCGAGCTCCTACAATGAGCAGTTCTTC. This chain joins TRBV28 and TRBJ2-1, with a possible D match to TRBD2 (6 bases). Germline V gene data show CDR1 as MDHEN and CDR2 as SYDVKM. The ends were cut back, 6 bases at V and 0 bases at J, with 27 bases in the middle. This CDR3 has 20 amino acids.

The chain employs TRBV11-2 and TRBJ2-1; 8 bases agree with TRBD2. This CDR3 comprises 16 residues. CDR1 is SGHAT, CDR2 FQNNGV, per germline. The trim removed 6 bases at V and 0 bases at J, leaving 7 bases unmatched. CDR3 DNA: TGTGCCAGCAGGCAACTCAGCGGGAGCTCCTACAATGAGCAGTTCTTC. Translation: CASRQLSGSSYNEQFF.

This clone was recorded only once. This rearrangement joins TRBV6-5 to TRBJ1-5; 9 bases are shared with TRBD1. Germline values: CDR1 MNHEY, CDR2 SVGAGI. The J segment lost 4 bases and the V segment lost 10 bases, leaving 11 bases of the junction unmatched. The CDR3 spans 15 residues. The CDR3 spells CATRGTGGANQPQHF. CDR3 coding DNA: TGTGCCACCCGAGGAACAGGGGGCGCGAATCAGCCCCAGCATTTT.

This chain connects TRBV5-1 to TRBJ1-4; 8 bases line up with TRBD1. Germline CDR1 is SGHRS and CDR2 is YFSETQ. J gave up 5 bases and V 0 bases, and 6 bases lay outside the gene matches. The CDR3 has 16 amino acids. CDR3 DNA: TGCGCCAGCAGCTTGGGGTGGACAGGGTTAAATGAAAAACTGTTTTTT. It yields the protein CASSLGWTGLNEKLFF.

The V and J genes are TRBV2 and TRBJ2-1; tentatively, D is TRBD1 (5 bases). V lost 4 bases and J lost 3, with 7 bases in between. Per the germline V gene, CDR1 is SNHLY and CDR2 is FYNNEI. The length of the CDR3 is 13 residues. This CDR3 is CASSGRVYNEQFF. CDR3 in DNA: TGTGCCAGCAGTGGCAGGGTCTACAATGAGCAGTTCTTC.

The chain couples TRBV5-1 to TRBJ2-6; possible D gene TRBD2, 7 bases. The CDR3 has 16 amino acids. Germline CDR1 is SGHRS and CDR2 is YFSETQ. V was shortened by 4 bases and J by 12 bases, with 23 bases between the two germline ends. CDR3 nucleotides: TGCGCCAGCAGCCTCGAGGGGGGGAGTCAGGGTGGCGTCCTGACTTTC. As protein: CASSLEGGSQGGVLTF. The entire variable domain, with the rest obtained from reference TRBV5-1 and TRBJ2-6, is as follows: KAGVTQTPRYLIKTRGQQVTLSCSPISGHRSVSWYQQTPGQGLQFLFEYFSETQRNKGNFPGRFSGRQFSNSRSEMNVSTLELGDSALYLCASSLEGGSQGGVLTFGAGSRLTVL.

This chain joins TRBV19 and TRBJ2-3; D possibly corresponds to TRBD1 (6 bases). Trimming took off 3 bases at V and 2 bases at J, with 12 bases between the two ends. Germline loops: CDR1 LNHDA, CDR2 SQIVND (reference sequence). This CDR3 contains 15 residues. The CDR3 bases are TGTGCCAGTAGTATTAGCACAGGGACCACAGATACGCAGTATTTT. Its translation is CASSISTGTTDTQYF.

The chain joins TRBV11-2 to TRBJ1-2; 7 nucleotides match TRBD1. The CDR3 has 14 residues. V lost 4 bases to trimming and J lost 6 bases; unmatched junction nucleotides: 8. Per germline, CDR1 SGHAT and CDR2 FQNNGV. In DNA form, the CDR3 reads TGTGCCAGCAGCTCCCAGCACGACAGGGATGGCTACACCTTC. Amino acids: CASSSQHDRDGYTF.

The rearrangement uses TRBV5-1 and TRBJ1-3, with D perhaps TRBD1 (5 bases). Germline V CDR1 and CDR2: SGHRS, YFSETQ. This CDR3 region has 15 residues. Trimming cost V 4 bases and J 1 base, with 12 bases left between them. This CDR3 reads CASSLDTSSGNTIYF. The CDR3 DNA reads as TGCGCCAGCAGCCTGGACACCTCTTCTGGAAACACCATATATTTT.

About this clone: This sample includes further DNA sequences coding for the same CDR3. This chain connects TRBV28 to TRBJ1-2; weak D call: TRBD1 (6 bases). This CDR3 has 13 amino acids. Trimming cost V 3 bases and J 4 bases, with 9 bases left between them. The germline CDR1 and CDR2 sequences are MDHEN and SYDVKM. The CDR3: CASSLQGSYGYTF. The CDR3 DNA sequence: TGTGCCAGCAGTTTGCAGGGGAGCTATGGCTACACCTTC.